This T cell receptor (beta chain) was found in a study of cytomegalovirus exposure and HLA in healthy donors. Amplification used 60 Vbeta primers and 13 Jbeta primers. Method: immunoSEQ multiplex PCR; TCRdb's copy keeps in-frame clones and lacks some. The sample has 150,000 to 200,000 clones, approximately 70% seen once. The sample holds one count of this clone. The sample comprised PBMCs. This sequence was found in a human donor in good health.

The CDR3 sequence: CASSTLAGPLYEQYF. The CDR3 coding sequence is TGTGCCAGCAGCACCTTAGCAGGGCCGTTATACGAGCAGTACTTC. V gene TRBV11-1 combines with J gene TRBJ2-7, with TRBD1 as a possible D gene (5 bases). The CDR3 is 15 amino acids. Trimming stripped 5 bases from V and 4 bases from J, with 18 bases between. Germline V gene sequence: CDR1 SGHAT, CDR2 FQDESV (reference sequence).